These 25 T cell receptor beta chains were sequenced from one sample in a study of shared clonotypes between healthy human individuals. Clones were sequenced by immunoSEQ multiplex PCR, and TCRdb holds only the in-frame ones, with some missing. This sample yields around 1.4 million clones, of which approximately 98.5% are seen a single time; 0.36% belongs to the top ten. The source material was naive CD4+ T cells sorted from blood. Subset meaning: CD45RA+ positively selected. The receptor set was obtained from a man under 40 in good health.

J is TRBJ2-1 and V is TRBV7-9; weak D call: TRBD2 (6 bases). Germline CDR1 is SEHNR and CDR2 is FQNEAQ (reference sequence). Trimming stripped 4 bases from V and 15 bases from J, with 16 bases between. The CDR3 is 12 amino acids. The CDR3 is CASSSSPTSWFF. The CDR3 DNA sequence: TGTGCCAGCAGCTCTAGTCCCACTAGCTGGTTCTTC.

The chain joins TRBV5-1 to TRBJ2-3, with 11 bases that match TRBD1. V was clipped by 3 bases and J by 6 bases; unmatched bases: 6. The CDR3 is made up of 15 amino acids. Looked up from germline, CDR1 is SGHRS and CDR2 is YFSETQ. The CDR3 is CASSSRTGGRDTQYF. The CDR3 DNA reads TGCGCCAGCAGCTCGCGGACAGGGGGCAGGGATACGCAGTATTTT.

The chain links TRBV25-1 to TRBJ2-3; 8 bases line up with TRBD2. The CDR3 has 14 amino acids. Germline V gene sequence: CDR1 MGHDK, CDR2 SYGVNS. Trimming at V came to 9 bases and at J to 1 base, leaving 6 bases not matched to a gene. The DNA of the CDR3 is TGTGCCAGTGGGTCGCGGGAGGGCACAGATACGCAGTATTTT. It yields the protein CASGSREGTDTQYF.

The J gene is TRBJ2-5, the V gene TRBV5-1; D might be TRBD2 (5 bases). The CDR3 covers 14 residues. The V and J ends lost 0 bases and 4 bases respectively, with 10 bases between them. From germline, CDR1 is SGHRS and CDR2 YFSETQ. CDR3 amino acids: CASSLAKAGETQYF. The CDR3 nucleotides are TGCGCCAGCAGCTTGGCCAAGGCGGGAGAGACCCAGTACTTC.

V and J are TRBV28 and TRBJ2-5; D gene unclear. Between the trimmed V and J ends, which lost 8 bases and 0 bases, there was a span of 16 bases. Germline V gives CDR1 MDHEN, CDR2 SYDVKM. The CDR3 loop spans 15 amino acids. CDR3 loop: CASGIPTGNQETQYF. The CDR3, as DNA: TGTGCCAGCGGTATCCCCACTGGAAACCAAGAGACCCAGTACTTC.

V gene TRBV2 combines with J gene TRBJ1-2; a weak D match, TRBD1 (5 bases). The CDR3 contains 13 residues. V shed 4 bases and J shed 8 bases, with 14 bases lying between them. Germline-derived CDR1 and CDR2 are SNHLY and FYNNEI. The CDR3, as DNA: TGTGCCAGCAGTGTGGCCAGGGAGGGCGGCTACACCTTC. This encodes CASSVAREGGYTF.

The chain uses TRBV5-1 and TRBJ2-1, with TRBD1 matching over 9 bases. Unmatched junction bases numbered 10, after V lost 6 bases and J lost 9 bases. The germline gives CDR1 SGHRS, CDR2 YFSETQ. CDR3 length: 14 amino acids. The CDR3 here is CASKGTGHLLEQFF. CDR3 DNA sequence: TGCGCCAGCAAGGGGACAGGGCACCTTCTTGAGCAGTTCTTC. Full variable domain (outside the CDR3, taken from reference TRBV5-1 and TRBJ2-1): KAGVTQTPRYLIKTRGQQVTLSCSPISGHRSVSWYQQTPGQGLQFLFEYFSETQRNKGNFPGRFSGRQFSNSRSEMNVSTLELGDSALYLCASKGTGHLLEQFFGPGTRLTVL.

The chain joins TRBV5-4 to TRBJ2-7, with D perhaps TRBD1 or TRBD2 (5 bases each). V lost 4 bases and J lost 0, with 14 bases in between. Germline V gene data show CDR1 as SGHNT and CDR2 as YYREEE (reference sequence). The CDR3 contains 15 residues. The CDR3 loop reads CASSPGGTGSYEQYF. CDR3 sequence (DNA): TGTGCCAGCAGCCCGGGTGGGACGGGCTCCTACGAGCAGTACTTC.

The rearrangement uses TRBV5-1 and TRBJ2-5, with D uncertain. CDR1 is SGHRS and CDR2 is YFSETQ in the germline V gene. V was trimmed by 4 bases and J by 1 base, leaving 8 bases between them. The CDR3 contains 13 residues. CDR3 in amino acids: CASSLITQETQYF. CDR3 in DNA: TGCGCCAGCAGCCTAATAACCCAAGAGACCCAGTACTTC.

CDR3 sequence reads: CASRGLGRSQHF. The CDR3 region has the DNA TGTGCCAGTAGAGGCCTTGGGCGGTCCCAGCATTTT. The chain carries TRBV19 and TRBJ1-5; D call uncertain. Per the germline V gene, CDR1 is LNHDA and CDR2 is SQIVND (reference sequence). The CDR3 spans 12 residues. Trimming pared 6 bases from V and 11 bases from J, leaving 14 bases between. The variable domain in full, completed from reference TRBV19 and TRBJ1-5, reads DGGITQSPKYLFRKEGQNVTLSCEQNLNHDAMYWYRQDPGQGLRLIYYSQIVNDFQKGDIAEGYSVSREKKESFPLTVTSAQKNPTAFYLCASRGLGRSQHFGDGTRLSIL.

V usage is TRBV5-1 and J usage is TRBJ1-1; a possible D gene is TRBD1 (6 bases). Trimming cost V 3 bases and J 4 bases, with 16 bases left between them. CDR3 size: 15 residues. Germline V gene lookup returns CDR1 SGHRS and CDR2 YFSETQ. In DNA, the CDR3 is TGCGCCAGCAGCTCTACAGGGAATCGGGGCACTGAAGCTTTCTTT. Its translation is CASSSTGNRGTEAFF. The variable domain in full, with the rest retrieved from reference TRBV5-1 and TRBJ1-1, is KAGVTQTPRYLIKTRGQQVTLSCSPISGHRSVSWYQQTPGQGLQFLFEYFSETQRNKGNFPGRFSGRQFSNSRSEMNVSTLELGDSALYLCASSSTGNRGTEAFFGQGTRLTVV.

CDR3 in DNA: TGTGCCAGCAGCTTCGGGGGGACTGTGTACGAGCAGTACTTC. Translated: CASSFGGTVYEQYF. The chain carries TRBV11-2 and TRBJ2-7; 7 nucleotides match TRBD2. V lost 3 bases and J lost 4; bases outside the gene matches: 6. The CDR3 has 14 residues. Germline CDR1 is SGHAT and CDR2 is FQNNGV.

The chain has TRBV10-1 and TRBJ2-7, with 8 bases identical to TRBD2. The CDR3 is 16 residues long. After removal of 0 bases from V and 6 bases from J, the junction contained 10 bases not matched to a gene. Germline CDR1 reads WNHNN; CDR2 reads SYGVQD (reference sequence). The CDR3 DNA reads as TGCGCCAGCAGTGAGTCGAAAAAGCGGGAGCTAGGCGAGCAGTACTTC. As protein: CASSESKKRELGEQYF.

The rearrangement uses TRBV28 and TRBJ1-5, with no clear D. This CDR3 is built from 21 residues. Deletions cut 3 bases from V and 0 bases from J, with 27 bases between. Germline V gene sequence: CDR1 MDHEN, CDR2 SYDVKM. CDR3 DNA: TGTGCCAGCAGTTTTTTGAGTCAAACCGCCGGTATCCTGCGTAGCAATCAGCCCCAGCATTTT. Translating gives CASSFLSQTAGILRSNQPQHF.

This rearrangement joins TRBV6-1 to TRBJ1-5; the D is unclear. The CDR3 loop spans 15 amino acids. Trimming stripped 2 bases from V and 3 bases from J, with 11 bases between. Germline CDR1 is MNHNS and CDR2 is SASEGT. The CDR3 loop is CASSERRVINQPQHF. CDR3 sequence (DNA): TGTGCCAGCAGTGAAAGGAGGGTCATCAATCAGCCCCAGCATTTT.

V is TRBV25-1 and J is TRBJ1-1, with D perhaps TRBD1 (6 bases). V was pared by 6 bases and J by 4 bases, with 12 bases between. CDR1 is MGHDK and CDR2 is SYGVNS in the germline V gene. CDR3 length equals 13 residues. The CDR3 protein is CASRPTGSTEAFF. In DNA, the CDR3 is TGTGCCAGCAGGCCTACAGGGTCCACTGAAGCTTTCTTT.

This chain joins TRBV7-9 and TRBJ1-2; D possibly corresponds to TRBD1 (5 bases). The CDR3 extends over 14 amino acids. Germline CDR1 is SEHNR and CDR2 is FQNEAQ (reference sequence). V was pared by 2 bases and J by 4 bases, with 11 bases between. CDR3 sequence (DNA): TGTGCCAGCAGCTTATGGGAGACAGCCTATGGCTACACCTTC. It codes for CASSLWETAYGYTF.

The chain recombines TRBV18 with TRBJ1-3; D unresolved. V lost 2 bases to trimming and J lost 4 bases, with 12 bases between them. The CDR3 is 15 residues long. Germline-derived CDR1 and CDR2 are KGHSH and LQKENI. The DNA of the CDR3 is TGTGCCAGCTCACCATACGATAGCTCAGGAAACACCATATATTTT. Amino acids: CASSPYDSSGNTIYF.

The J gene is TRBJ2-7, the V gene TRBV29-1; possible D gene TRBD1, 6 bases. The ends were cut back, 7 bases at V and 1 base at J, with 11 bases in the middle. Germline lookup yields CDR1 SQVTM and CDR2 ANQGSEA. This CDR3 contains 12 residues. This CDR3 is CSGTGNSYEQYF. The CDR3 DNA is TGCAGCGGCACAGGGAATTCCTACGAGCAGTACTTC.

V usage is TRBV10-1 and J usage is TRBJ1-5, with D maybe TRBD1 (6 bases). Per the germline V gene, CDR1 is WNHNN and CDR2 is SYGVQD (reference sequence). The CDR3 contains 13 residues. The V end lost 6 bases, the J end lost 5 bases, and 11 bases lay between the germline ends. The CDR3 DNA reads TGCGCCAGCAGCCGGGGGCGAGATCAGCCCCAGCATTTT. Amino acid sequence: CASSRGRDQPQHF.

The chain has TRBV29-1 and TRBJ2-5; D is possibly TRBD1 or TRBD2 (6 bases each). The CDR3 totals 12 residues. Germline assignment: CDR1 SQVTM and CDR2 ANQGSEA. The DNA of the CDR3 is TGCGGGGGGCAGGGCTCCCAAGAGACCCAGTACTTC. Encoded protein: CGGQGSQETQYF.

V gene TRBV15 combines with J gene TRBJ2-7; D remains unclear. The V and J ends lost 1 base and 0 bases respectively, with 13 bases between them. CDR3 length: 16 residues. CDR1 is LNHNV and CDR2 is YYDKDF in the germline V gene (reference sequence). In nucleotides, the CDR3 is TGTGCCACCAGCAGAGGGCTTCGGGTTTTCTCCTACGAGCAGTACTTC. Its protein product is CATSRGLRVFSYEQYF.

J is TRBJ1-1 and V is TRBV18, with 7 bases lining up with TRBD1. With 2 bases clipped from V and 7 bases from J, the junction kept 13 bases outside the gene matches. Germline V gene data show CDR1 as KGHSH and CDR2 as LQKENI. The CDR3 is made up of 16 amino acids. CDR3 DNA sequence: TGTGCCAGCTCACCATCTAGGGGGCCAGCAGTCTATGAAGCTTTCTTT. Translating gives CASSPSRGPAVYEAFF.

The CDR3 DNA reads TGCGCCAGCAGCCTGACGACAGGGAGGATGAATGAGCAGTTCTTC. Protein product: CASSLTTGRMNEQFF. The V gene is TRBV4-1, the J gene TRBJ2-1; perhaps TRBD1 as D (7 bases). CDR3 length: 15 amino acids. Trimming cost V 4 bases and J 7 bases, with 17 bases left between them. Germline lookup yields CDR1 MGHRA and CDR2 YSYEKL.

The rearrangement uses TRBV7-2 and TRBJ1-2; 7 positions match TRBD1. J gave up 3 bases and V 5 bases, and 6 bases lay outside the gene matches. Germline lookup yields CDR1 SGHTA and CDR2 FQGNSA. This CDR3 comprises 14 residues. The CDR3 DNA reads as TGTGCCAGCAGCAGAGGAGGGGGCGACTATGGCTACACCTTC. This sequence encodes CASSRGGGDYGYTF.